Shown below are 15 T cell receptor beta chains from a single sample sequenced in a study of regulatory T cells in long-lasting Graves disease. Documented time point: newly diagnosed GD, antithyroid drugs for less than 3 months. The TCR library was made from RNA extracted from PBMCs. Both iRepertoire HTBI primers and Arm-PCR of CDR3 regions were used to build the TCR beta libraries. TCRdb independently ran MiXCR on the multiplex PCR reads; one entry per CDR3 protein. The data show hundreds of thousands of distinct CDR3 sequences, with around 17% seen just once and 25% to 30% held by the top ten. This same sample was also part of a study on T cells in Graves' hyperthyroidism and ophthalmopathy.

Sequencing used peripheral blood mononuclear cells (PBMCs), obtained at new diagnosis, from a patient treated with antithyroid drugs. The receptors shown here come from a man between 40 and 49 years old with Graves disease.

This clonotype was counted at least ten times. The rearrangement joins TRBV11-1 to TRBJ1-6; weak D call: TRBD1 (5 bases). The CDR3 runs to 14 residues. Germline V gene data show CDR1 as SGHAT and CDR2 as FQDESV (reference sequence). V lost 5 bases and J 5 bases, leaving 10 bases between the germline ends. CDR3 amino acids: CASSVRGNNSPLHF. CDR3 nucleotides: TGTGCCAGCAGCGTTCGGGGCAATAATTCACCCCTCCACTTT.

This clonotype was counted at least ten times. This chain connects TRBV20-1 to TRBJ2-7; weak D call: TRBD2 (6 bases). The CDR3 contains 15 residues. Between the trimmed V and J ends, which lost 0 bases and 3 bases, there was a span of 15 bases. Germline assignment: CDR1 DFQATT and CDR2 SNEGSKA (reference sequence). The chain's CDR3 is CSARDLGGANYEQYF. The CDR3 DNA is TGCAGTGCTAGAGATCTCGGCGGGGCGAACTACGAGCAGTACTTC.

This clonotype has at least ten counts. This sequence joins TRBV6-1 and TRBJ2-7; D could derive from TRBD1 or TRBD2 (5 bases each). The CDR3 length is 15 residues. The germline CDR1 and CDR2 sequences are MNHNS and SASEGT. Deletions cut 6 bases from V and 4 bases from J, with 19 bases between. The CDR3 sequence: CASSNRDPHEYEQYF. The CDR3 nucleotides are TGTGCCAGCAGCAACCGGGACCCCCACGAATACGAGCAGTACTTC.

A few counts support this clonotype. V usage is TRBV3-1 and J usage is TRBJ2-3, with TRBD2 matching 8 bases. Per the germline V gene, CDR1 is LGHDT and CDR2 is YNNKEL (reference sequence). The CDR3 has 15 residues. Trimming at V came to 0 bases and at J to 2 bases, leaving 1 base not matched to a gene. Here the CDR3 reads CASSQERGATDTQYF. Here the CDR3 DNA reads TGTGCCAGCAGCCAAGAGCGGGGGGCCACAGATACGCAGTATTTT.

This clonotype was counted ten times or more. The rearrangement uses TRBV28 and TRBJ1-5; D is unresolved. Germline V gene lookup returns CDR1 MDHEN and CDR2 SYDVKM. The germline V and J ends were trimmed by 4 bases and 11 bases, with 24 bases remaining between them. The CDR3 runs to 16 residues. As DNA, the CDR3 is TGTGCCAGCAGTTCTCCCGGGATCCACGGTGCGGGGACCCAGCATTTT. This sequence encodes CASSSPGIHGAGTQHF.

This clonotype appeared many times. The gene calls are TRBV2 and TRBJ2-3; D is possibly TRBD2 (6 bases). The CDR3 length is 13 residues. Per germline, CDR1 SNHLY and CDR2 FYNNEI. The germline V and J ends were trimmed by 5 bases and 4 bases, with 10 bases remaining between them. CDR3 protein: CASSKEGPDTQYF. DNA for the CDR3: TGTGCCAGCAGTAAGGAGGGACCAGATACGCAGTATTTT.

This clonotype was recorded at least ten times. The rearrangement joins TRBV20-1 to TRBJ2-3; D may be TRBD2 (6 bases). The CDR3 has 14 residues. The germline V gene encodes CDR1 DFQATT and CDR2 SNEGSKA (reference sequence). Trimming took 6 bases from V and 0 from J, leaving 13 bases between them. In nucleotides, the CDR3 is TGCAGTGCCACATACGGAGGGAGCACAGATACGCAGTATTTT. Its translation: CSATYGGSTDTQYF.

This clonotype turned up a few times. The chain uses TRBV9 and TRBJ1-6; 7 bases are shared with TRBD1. The germline gives CDR1 SGDLS, CDR2 YYNGEE. Losses at the gene ends were 4 bases for V and 7 bases for J; bases not matched to a gene: 14. This CDR3 is 17 amino acids long. This chain's CDR3 is CASSPGGGSPPNSPLHF. CDR3 in DNA: TGTGCCAGCAGCCCAGGGGGGGGGTCACCGCCCAATTCACCCCTCCACTTT.

This clonotype was seen ten or more times. This chain links TRBV28 with TRBJ1-4; 8 bases agree with TRBD1. Looked up from germline, CDR1 is MDHEN and CDR2 is SYDVKM. The CDR3 is 16 amino acids. V lost 6 bases to trimming and J lost 1 base; unmatched junction nucleotides: 7. CDR3 in DNA: TGTGCCAGCAGAACGACAGGGGCTGGAACTAATGAAAAACTGTTTTTT. Translation gives CASRTTGAGTNEKLFF. Based on the CDR3 plus reference TRBV28 and TRBJ1-4, the full variable domain is DVKVTQSSRYLVKRTGEKVFLECVQDMDHENMFWYRQDPGLGLRLIYFSYDVKMKEKGDIPEGYSVSREKKERFSLILESASTNQTSMYLCASRTTGAGTNEKLFFGSGTQLSVL.

This clonotype was seen repeatedly, ten times or more. This chain's CDR3 is CASRAGTQNTEAFF. CDR3 DNA: TGTGCCAGCAGGGCTGGGACGCAGAACACTGAAGCTTTCTTT. The V gene is TRBV6-1, the J gene TRBJ1-1; possible D gene TRBD1, 5 bases. Germline loops: CDR1 MNHNS, CDR2 SASEGT. V shed 6 bases and J shed 1 base, with 12 bases lying between them. There are 14 residues in the CDR3.

This clonotype was seen repeatedly, ten times or more. V gene TRBV11-2 combines with J gene TRBJ1-5, with D possibly being TRBD1 (6 bases). V lost 0 bases and J lost 6, with 12 bases in between. This CDR3 region has 15 residues. The germline gives CDR1 SGHAT, CDR2 FQNNGV. The DNA for the CDR3 is TGTGCCAGCAGCTTAGACAGGGGATCGGGTCAGCCCCAGCATTTT. Translation gives CASSLDRGSGQPQHF.

This clonotype was observed a few times. The chain uses TRBV4-3 and TRBJ2-1, with D unclear. CDR3 length: 15 residues. V dropped 3 bases and J dropped 2 bases, with 11 bases sitting between them. Germline V gene lookup returns CDR1 LGHNA and CDR2 YSLEER. CDR3 residues: CASSHWAEPYNEQFF. The CDR3 DNA follows: TGCGCCAGCAGCCACTGGGCAGAACCCTACAATGAGCAGTTCTTC.

This clonotype occurred many times. The gene calls are TRBV5-1 and TRBJ2-5, with a possible D match to TRBD2 (5 bases). The CDR3 is made up of 14 amino acids. Germline CDR1 and CDR2: SGHRS and YFSETQ. V was clipped by 4 bases and J by 5 bases, with 15 bases between them. For the CDR3, the DNA is TGCGCCAGCAGCCCCCAGCTAGCTGCGGAGACCCAGTACTTC. Its protein is CASSPQLAAETQYF.

This clonotype was found once. This could be a read error, since a much larger clone is one nucleotide away. The rearrangement links TRBV2 to TRBJ2-1; D perhaps matches TRBD2 (6 bases). V was pared by 7 bases and J by 2 bases, with 15 bases between. CDR3 length equals 15 residues. Germline V gene lookup returns CDR1 SNHLY and CDR2 FYNNEI. The CDR3 coding sequence is TGTGCCAGCATGACGGGACGGGGGACCTACAATGAGCAGTTCTTC. Translated: CASMTGRGTYNEQFF.

This clonotype was detected a few times. A much larger clone sits a single nucleotide away, making a read error possible. The V and J genes are TRBV27 and TRBJ1-4; tentative D call: TRBD1 (5 bases). CDR3 length equals 14 residues. Germline V gene data show CDR1 as MNHEY and CDR2 as SMNVEV (reference sequence). Between the trimmed V and J ends, which lost 7 bases and 10 bases, there was a span of 19 bases. The CDR3 here is CASTLRAGFGKLFF. In nucleotides, the CDR3 is TGTGCCAGCACTCTCAGGGCAGGGTTTGGAAAACTGTTTTTT.